These 20 T cell receptor beta chains were sequenced from one sample in a study of CD8+CD57+ T cells in acquired aplastic anemia. The template for TCR beta VDJ and CDR3 sequence profiling was genomic DNA. A single record per CDR3 protein comes from TCRdb applying MiXCR to the reads. The sample records 150,000 to 160,000 distinct CDR3 sequences, roughly 49% being singletons. All patients picked for sequencing had shown, by flow cytometry, an expansion of CD8+CD57+ cells. Material for sequencing was sorted CD4+, CD8+, or CD8+CD57+ T cells (not recorded which) from PBMCs. Receptors originate from a human donor with aplastic anemia.

About this clonotype itself: Given a much more abundant clone one base away, this may be a read error. The chain uses TRBV5-6 and TRBJ1-4; D may be TRBD1 (5 bases). CDR3 length: 13 amino acids. Germline loops: CDR1 SGHDT, CDR2 YYEEEE. The V gene lost 4 bases and the J gene lost 4 bases, with 8 bases spanning the gap. The CDR3 nucleotides are TGTGCCAGCAGCGCCGGGGGTAATGAAAAACTGTTTTTT. Translated: CASSAGGNEKLFF.

This clonotype has only a few counts. This chain uses TRBV20-1 with TRBJ1-6; 7 positions agree with TRBD1. Germline V lookup: CDR1 DFQATT, CDR2 SNEGSKA (reference sequence). V dropped 7 bases and J dropped 5; count of bases not matched to a gene: 8. The CDR3 contains 14 residues. The CDR3 reads CSVIGQANNSPLHF. CDR3 bases: TGCAGTGTTATCGGACAGGCTAATAATTCACCCCTCCACTTT.

The V gene is TRBV9, the J gene TRBJ2-5, with TRBD2 matching over 9 bases. V trimming: 4 bases; J trimming: 4 bases; junction bases outside the gene matches: 8. The germline gives CDR1 SGDLS, CDR2 YYNGEE. The CDR3 covers 15 residues. This CDR3 is CASSPRLAESETQYF. DNA for the CDR3: TGTGCCAGCAGCCCACGACTAGCGGAGTCAGAGACCCAGTACTTC.

There are many counts of this clonotype. V is TRBV5-5 and J is TRBJ1-1; TRBD1 is a possible D gene (5 bases). Germline V gives CDR1 SGHKS, CDR2 YYEKEE (reference sequence). This CDR3 has 14 residues. Trimming removed 0 bases from V and 4 bases from J, with 10 bases in between. This CDR3 reads CASSLAGGGTEAFF. CDR3 sequence (DNA): TGTGCCAGCAGCTTGGCCGGGGGAGGCACTGAAGCTTTCTTT.

This clonotype was counted only a few times. V usage is TRBV6-2 or TRBV6-3 and J usage is TRBJ2-1, with D perhaps TRBD2 (5 bases). Per the germline V gene, CDR1 is MNHEY and CDR2 is SVGEGT. V was clipped by 2 bases and J by 0 bases, with 11 bases between them. The CDR3 spans 16 residues. The CDR3 DNA reads TGTGCCAGCAGTTACCCTAGAGGGAGCTCCTACAATGAGCAGTTCTTC. Residues: CASSYPRGSSYNEQFF.

This clonotype was counted a few times. The chain is built from TRBV2 and TRBJ2-7; the match to TRBD1 covers 9 bases. From germline, CDR1 is SNHLY and CDR2 FYNNEI. The CDR3 spans 14 residues. V was clipped by 4 bases and J by 4 bases; unmatched bases: 5. The chain's CDR3 is CASSVDRGTYEQYF. The CDR3 DNA reads as TGTGCCAGCAGTGTGGACAGGGGTACGTACGAGCAGTACTTC.

This clonotype was seen repeatedly, ten times or more. This rearrangement joins TRBV2 to TRBJ2-1, with unresolved D. Germline V lookup: CDR1 SNHLY, CDR2 FYNNEI. The V and J ends lost 4 bases and 12 bases respectively, with 16 bases between them. The CDR3 consists of 13 residues. DNA of the CDR3: TGTGCCAGCAGTGTCGATCAGGCTTCGGGGCAGTTCTTC. Its protein is CASSVDQASGQFF.

This clonotype was counted only a few times. The chain combines TRBV7-8 with TRBJ1-2, with D perhaps matching TRBD1 (5 bases). Germline values: CDR1 SGHVS, CDR2 FQNEAQ. V lost 5 bases to trimming and J lost 8 bases, with 12 bases between them. The CDR3 is made up of 12 amino acids. CDR3 in DNA: TGTGCCAGCAGCCCAGGGTCAGGCGGCTACACCTTC. Translating gives CASSPGSGGYTF.

This clonotype appeared many times. The chain couples TRBV6-1 to TRBJ2-7, with D unclear. Trimming stripped 8 bases from V and 5 bases from J, with 10 bases between. Looked up from germline, CDR1 is MNHNS and CDR2 is SASEGT. This CDR3 is built from 11 residues. This chain's CDR3 is CASGPPNEQYF. CDR3 nucleotide sequence: TGTGCCAGCGGACCTCCCAACGAGCAGTACTTC.

This clonotype was recorded many times. The chain carries TRBV19 and TRBJ1-5; 7 positions match TRBD1. CDR3 length equals 15 residues. CDR1 and CDR2 from the germline V gene are LNHDA and SQIVND (reference sequence). Unmatched junction bases numbered 7, after V lost 6 bases and J lost 2 bases. The CDR3 DNA sequence: TGTGCCAGTAGCCTGACAGGGAATGGCAATCAGCCCCAGCATTTT. This sequence encodes CASSLTGNGNQPQHF.

The chain couples TRBV19 to TRBJ1-5; 7 nucleotides line up with TRBD1. CDR3 length: 14 residues. Trimming took 5 bases from V and 6 from J; bases not matched to a gene: 7. Germline V gene data show CDR1 as LNHDA and CDR2 as SQIVND (reference sequence). CDR3 amino acids: CASSVQGLIQPQHF. DNA for the CDR3: TGTGCCAGTAGTGTACAGGGGCTGATTCAGCCCCAGCATTTT.

Of note for this clonotype: This may be a read error: a much more frequent sequence differs by one nucleotide. The chain couples TRBV5-1 to TRBJ1-1; TRBD1 matches at 8 bases. The CDR3 has 14 amino acids. Germline-derived CDR1 and CDR2 are SGHRS and YFSETQ. The ends lost 3 bases at V and 6 bases at J; junction bases unmatched: 7. The CDR3, as DNA: TGCGCCAGCAGCTCAGGGACAGGTTACGCTGAAGCTTTCTTT. This translates into CASSSGTGYAEAFF.

Note on this clonotype: One junction end disagrees with the germline gene, perhaps due to a read error. The V gene is TRBV6-5, the J gene TRBJ1-2; D ambiguous. CDR3 length: 11 residues. Germline lookup yields CDR1 MNHEY and CDR2 SVGAGI. This CDR3 reads CAISSGYGYTF. In nucleotides, the CDR3 is TGTGCCATCAGTTCCGGTTATGGCTACACCTTC.

The DNA for the CDR3 is TGTGCCAGCAGCTTTGGTGGGGTAGGGAGCAATCAGCCCCAGCATTTT. It is translated as CASSFGGVGSNQPQHF. The J gene is TRBJ1-5, the V gene TRBV11-1; D not resolved. Trimming stripped 3 bases from V and 1 base from J, with 13 bases between. CDR1 is SGHAT and CDR2 is FQDESV in the germline V gene (reference sequence). The CDR3 contains 16 residues.

The chain has TRBV5-6 and TRBJ1-2; D is unresolved. Trimming took off 0 bases at V and 8 bases at J, with 14 bases between the two ends. Germline V gene sequence: CDR1 SGHDT, CDR2 YYEEEE. This CDR3 spans 14 amino acids. CDR3 protein: CASSLVRADSGYTF. CDR3 bases: TGTGCCAGCAGCTTGGTTAGAGCTGATAGCGGCTACACCTTC.

V and J are TRBV19 and TRBJ2-7; no definite D call. The CDR3 runs 14 residues. In germline, CDR1 is LNHDA, CDR2 SQIVND (reference sequence). V was cut by 2 bases and J by 4 bases, with 12 bases left in between. The CDR3 sequence: CASSITLRAYEQYF. The CDR3 DNA is TGTGCCAGTAGTATAACCCTCCGGGCATACGAGCAGTACTTC.

Ten or more counts support this clonotype. This chain's CDR3 is CASSPGGGVLGEQYF. The CDR3, as DNA: TGTGCCAGCAGCCCAGGGGGCGGGGTCCTCGGTGAGCAGTACTTC. The chain has TRBV7-8 and TRBJ2-7; 8 bases line up with TRBD1. The CDR3 spans 15 residues. Germline loops: CDR1 SGHVS, CDR2 FQNEAQ. V shed 5 bases and J 7 bases; nucleotides not matched to a gene: 13.

The chain carries TRBV19 and TRBJ1-3; unclear D gene. The ends were cut back, 6 bases at V and 2 bases at J, with 8 bases in the middle. Germline assignment: CDR1 LNHDA and CDR2 SQIVND (reference sequence). The CDR3 sequence is 13 residues long. CDR3 residues: CASRTPPGNTIYF. Written as DNA, the CDR3 is TGTGCCAGTAGAACCCCTCCTGGAAACACCATATATTTT.

V usage is TRBV7-9 and J usage is TRBJ2-7; no clear D. The CDR3 is made up of 11 amino acids. The germline gives CDR1 SEHNR, CDR2 FQNEAQ (reference sequence). V lost 5 bases, J lost 5 bases, and 7 bases lay in between. DNA for the CDR3: TGTGCCAGCAGCCCCATTGACGAGCAGTACTTC. Translated, it gives CASSPIDEQYF.

J is TRBJ2-1 and V is TRBV2; 8 positions match TRBD1. Losses at the gene ends were 2 bases for V and 6 bases for J; bases not matched to a gene: 3. Looked up from germline, CDR1 is SNHLY and CDR2 is FYNNEI. This CDR3 region has 14 residues. The CDR3 protein is CASSEYRGTNEQFF. The CDR3 DNA is TGTGCCAGCAGTGAATACAGGGGGACCAATGAGCAGTTCTTC.